The TCR beta chain under discussion was sequenced for a study of post-analysis software for immune sequencing data. Study context: Multiple sclerosis in the patients followed relapsing-remitting, secondary progressive and progressive-relapsing courses.

In its sample, this clonotype was seen a few times. Its antigen is unknown. Tagging with unique molecular identifiers was a feature of the TCR beta cDNA libraries. Once about 0.95 to 10 million T cells were used, roughly 490,000 cDNA molecules resulted. A single record per CDR3 protein comes from TCRdb applying MiXCR to the PCR reads. The data hold around 400,000 distinct CDR3 sequences, with approximately 38% observed a single time. General study points: Samples sharing a preparation batch grouped tightly together when assessed by F measure. Four to six TRBV segments, including TRBV5-6, TRBV5-1 and TRBV20-1, were more frequent in patients than controls. Patients with multiple sclerosis recorded significantly lower normalized Chao1 diversity than controls, the study found.

The germline V gene encodes CDR1 ENHRY and CDR2 SYGVKD. V lost 10 bases and J 1 base, leaving 13 bases between the germline ends. The CDR3 contains 13 residues. The clonotype comes from a girl aged 2 to 9 with multiple sclerosis. V gene TRBV10-3 combines with J gene TRBJ1-1, with D possibly matching TRBD1 (5 bases). The sequenced material came from blood. CDR3 region: CATTGTGNTEAFF. DNA for the CDR3: TGTGCCACCACCGGGACCGGGAACACTGAAGCTTTCTTT.